The 22 T cell receptor beta chains presented below share a single source sample, sequenced in a study of shared clonotypes between healthy human individuals. Sequencing used immunoSEQ multiplex PCR; TCRdb keeps in-frame clones, though not all of them. In the table there are about 1 million clones, about 74% of which are singletons. The sample was memory CD4+ T cells sorted from blood. The subset was: CD45RA-negative fraction. The source is a man between 18 and 29 years old in good health.

This chain connects TRBV5-4 to TRBJ1-1, with 7 bases matching TRBD1. CDR1 and CDR2 (germline): SGHNT, YYREEE (reference sequence). The CDR3 spans 14 residues. The V and J ends lost 1 base and 5 bases, in that order; junction bases with no gene match: 5. CDR3 in amino acids: CASSLFAGGTEAFF. Here the CDR3 DNA reads TGTGCCAGCAGCTTGTTCGCAGGGGGTACTGAAGCTTTCTTT.

This chain uses TRBV10-3 with TRBJ2-7; maybe TRBD1 (5 bases). In germline, CDR1 is ENHRY, CDR2 SYGVKD. V dropped 0 bases and J dropped 1 base, with 7 bases sitting between them. The CDR3 covers 14 residues. The CDR3 loop is CAISESTESYEQYF. CDR3 sequence (DNA): TGTGCCATCAGTGAGTCGACAGAATCCTACGAGCAGTACTTC.

The V gene is TRBV7-9, the J gene TRBJ2-2; 7 bases line up with TRBD2. There are 14 residues in the CDR3. J was trimmed by 6 bases and V by 4 bases; bases with no gene match: 5. Germline loops: CDR1 SEHNR, CDR2 FQNEAQ (reference sequence). CDR3 nucleotides: TGTGCCAGCAGCTCCCGACTAGCTGCCGGGGAGCTGTTTTTT. Protein sequence: CASSSRLAAGELFF.

The genes are TRBV28 and TRBJ2-7; perhaps TRBD1 as D (6 bases). CDR3 length: 13 residues. Germline CDR1 is MDHEN and CDR2 is SYDVKM. Trimming stripped 4 bases from V and 3 bases from J, with 10 bases between. CDR3 bases: TGTGCCAGCAGTTCCGGACAGTACTACGAGCAGTACTTC. Amino acids: CASSSGQYYEQYF.

This clone has at least ten counts. The chain joins TRBV4-3 to TRBJ2-1, with a tentative D call TRBD2 (6 bases). V lost 0 bases, J lost 10 bases, and 19 bases lay in between. Per the germline V gene, CDR1 is LGHNA and CDR2 is YSLEER. This CDR3 is 16 amino acids long. The CDR3 spells CASSQDPSAGFLEQFF. The CDR3 region has the DNA TGCGCCAGCAGCCAAGATCCTAGCGCCGGCTTCTTAGAGCAGTTCTTC.

This clone was detected only a few times. The rearrangement joins TRBV19 to TRBJ1-5; D unclear. CDR1 is LNHDA and CDR2 is SQIVND in the germline V gene (reference sequence). The CDR3 is made up of 13 amino acids. Trimming took off 7 bases at V and 2 bases at J, with 9 bases between the two ends. CDR3 residues: CASTDIGNQPQHF. CDR3 DNA: TGTGCCAGTACAGATATCGGCAATCAGCCCCAGCATTTT.

V and J are TRBV27 and TRBJ2-1, with 14 bases matching TRBD2. The germline CDR1 and CDR2 sequences are MNHEY and SMNVEV (reference sequence). The CDR3 spans 16 residues. V gave up 7 bases and J gave up 4 bases; unmatched junction bases: 6. Written as DNA, the CDR3 is TGTGCCAGCACCGGACTAGCGGGGGGCCGTTACAATGAGCAGTTCTTC. Translation: CASTGLAGGRYNEQFF.

In this sample, this clone turned up a few times. CDR3 loop: CASSFRWSGRVTDTQYF. The CDR3 DNA is TGTGCCAGCAGCTTCCGGTGGAGCGGGAGAGTCACAGATACGCAGTATTTT. The J gene is TRBJ2-3, the V gene TRBV7-2; 8 bases agree with TRBD2. From germline, CDR1 is SGHTA and CDR2 FQGNSA. The CDR3 is made up of 17 amino acids. Trimming cost V 3 bases and J 2 bases; bases outside gene matches: 10.

This chain connects TRBV6-5 to TRBJ2-7; unclear D gene. Trimming took off 0 bases at V and 0 bases at J, with 6 bases between the two ends. The germline V gene encodes CDR1 MNHEY and CDR2 SVGAGI. The CDR3 spans 14 residues. The DNA of the CDR3 is TGTGCCAGCAGTTACTCCGTCGTCTCCTACGAGCAGTACTTC. Protein: CASSYSVVSYEQYF.

The genes are TRBV11-2 and TRBJ2-3, with 10 nucleotides matching TRBD2. The germline V gene has CDR1 SGHAT and CDR2 FQNNGV. The length of the CDR3 is 17 residues. V shed 3 bases and J 0 bases; nucleotides not matched to a gene: 6. CDR3 DNA: TGTGCCAGCAGCTTTGGTACTAGCGGGATTAGCACAGATACGCAGTATTTT. Encoded protein: CASSFGTSGISTDTQYF.

J is TRBJ2-4 and V is TRBV28; D not certain. This CDR3 has 13 amino acids. The germline V gene encodes CDR1 MDHEN and CDR2 SYDVKM. V dropped 5 bases and J dropped 5 bases, with 10 bases sitting between them. CDR3 loop: CASSRYRENIQYF. For the CDR3, the DNA is TGTGCCAGCAGTCGCTACCGAGAAAACATTCAGTACTTC. The full variable domain, rest sourced from reference TRBV28 and TRBJ2-4, is DVKVTQSSRYLVKRTGEKVFLECVQDMDHENMFWYRQDPGLGLRLIYFSYDVKMKEKGDIPEGYSVSREKKERFSLILESASTNQTSMYLCASSRYRENIQYFGAGTRLSVL.

This clone was observed a single time. This chain links TRBV4-3 with TRBJ1-6; 7 positions agree with TRBD1. The CDR3 is 15 residues long. CDR1 and CDR2 (germline): LGHNA, YSLEER. V lost 3 bases to trimming and J lost 10 bases; unmatched junction nucleotides: 9. The CDR3 DNA sequence: TGCGCCAGCAGCCAGGATACAGGGGTAGGCTCACCCCTCCACTTT. It yields the protein CASSQDTGVGSPLHF.

The CDR3 bases are TGTGCCAGCAGTTACTTCAGGACAGAGAGACAGCCCCAGCATTTT. Translating gives CASSYFRTERQPQHF. The chain couples TRBV6-6 to TRBJ1-5; the D gene is possibly TRBD1 (6 bases). The V gene's germline CDR1 is MNHNY and CDR2 SVGAGI (reference sequence). Trimming took 1 base from V and 7 from J, leaving 14 bases between them. This CDR3 is 15 amino acids long.

The chain uses TRBV11-2 and TRBJ2-1; 10 bases agree with TRBD2. The junction had 15 bases not matched to a gene; V was cut back by 0 bases and J by 16 bases. There are 16 residues in the CDR3. Germline values: CDR1 SGHAT, CDR2 FQNNGV. CDR3 sequence: CASSLDGPSGSFSRFF. For the CDR3, the DNA is TGTGCCAGCAGCTTAGATGGCCCTAGCGGGAGCTTTTCTCGATTCTTC.

This chain links TRBV27 with TRBJ2-7; 10 nucleotides agree with TRBD2. J lost 11 bases, V lost 4 bases, and 5 bases had no gene match. This CDR3 region has 12 residues. The V gene's germline CDR1 is MNHEY and CDR2 SMNVEV (reference sequence). DNA for the CDR3: TGTGCCAGCAGTTCCACCGGGACTAGCGAGTACTTC. This codes for CASSSTGTSEYF.

The chain employs TRBV19 and TRBJ1-1, with D perhaps matching TRBD1 (6 bases). The CDR3 extends over 15 amino acids. CDR1 is LNHDA, CDR2 SQIVND, per germline (reference sequence). V dropped 7 bases and J dropped 1 base, with 16 bases sitting between them. The CDR3 sequence: CASTAGQTGNTEAFF. CDR3 nucleotide sequence: TGTGCCAGTACCGCCGGACAGACGGGGAACACTGAAGCTTTCTTT.

This chain links TRBV5-3 with TRBJ1-2; the D gene is possibly TRBD1 (5 bases). TRBV5-3 belongs to the ORF category, with a function that is uncertain. CDR3 size: 12 residues. V dropped 4 bases and J dropped 8 bases, with 12 bases sitting between them. The CDR3 DNA follows: TGTGCCAGAAGCGCCCAGGAGGGGGGCTACACCTTC. Its protein product is CARSAQEGGYTF.

This chain connects TRBV5-6 to TRBJ1-2, with no clear D. Germline loops: CDR1 SGHDT, CDR2 YYEEEE. The CDR3 contains 15 residues. Deletions cut 1 base from V and 5 bases from J, with 15 bases between. CDR3 sequence reads: CASSLLNAALYGYTF. DNA for the CDR3: TGTGCCAGCAGCTTGTTGAACGCAGCCCTTTATGGCTACACCTTC.

The V and J genes are TRBV6-5 and TRBJ2-1, with 7 bases identical to TRBD2. Germline CDR1 MNHEY, CDR2 SVGAGI. This CDR3 is built from 14 residues. V shed 6 bases and J 2 bases; nucleotides not matched to a gene: 4. The CDR3 protein is CASRRGGPYNEQFF. The CDR3 DNA follows: TGTGCCAGCAGACGCGGGGGACCCTACAATGAGCAGTTCTTC.

This chain uses TRBV10-3 with TRBJ1-1, with 9 nucleotides matching TRBD1. Germline CDR1 ENHRY, CDR2 SYGVKD. This CDR3 comprises 13 residues. Trimming removed 0 bases from V and 9 bases from J; junction bases left unmatched: 2. For the CDR3, the DNA is TGTGCCATCAGTGAGTCGAACAGGGGGCAAGCTTTCTTT. Encoded protein: CAISESNRGQAFF.

The chain uses TRBV19 and TRBJ1-1; TRBD1 matches 9 bases. V dropped 6 bases and J dropped 4; count of bases not matched to a gene: 3. The CDR3 runs to 13 residues. Germline V gene data show CDR1 as LNHDA and CDR2 as SQIVND (reference sequence). CDR3 DNA: TGTGCCAGTAGCTTGGACAGGGGCACTGAAGCTTTCTTT. Amino acid sequence: CASSLDRGTEAFF.

V gene TRBV11-3 combines with J gene TRBJ2-1, with TRBD2 matching over 9 bases. Per germline, CDR1 SGHNT and CDR2 YENEEA. V shed 5 bases, J shed 5 bases, and the junction held 4 bases outside the gene matches. The CDR3 has 14 residues. CDR3 amino acids: CASSRIAGDNEQFF. CDR3 coding DNA: TGTGCCAGCAGCCGCATAGCGGGAGACAATGAGCAGTTCTTC. The complete variable domain, with remaining parts taken from reference TRBV11-3 and TRBJ2-1, reads EAGVVQSPRYKIIEKKQPVAFWCNPISGHNTLYWYLQNLGQGPELLIRYENEEAVDDSQLPKDRFSAERLKGVDSTLKIQPAELGDSAVYLCASSRIAGDNEQFFGPGTRLTVL.